The 20 T cell receptor beta chains below come from one sample, sequenced in a study of Ad26.COV2.S vaccination and SARS-CoV-2 variants. As to treatment: approximately 18 received Ad26.COV2.S at low or high dose, single or two shots; roughly 5 received placebo; per-sample allocation not given. Repertoires come from day 63 after the first vaccine or placebo injection. Profiled with immunoSEQ multiplex PCR; TCRdb holds only in-frame clones, not every one. The sample yields about 480,000 clones, roughly 89% seen once. The sequencing here drew on peripheral blood, taken in a trial of Ad26.COV2.S vaccine versus placebo. Receptors originate from a person between 18 and 60 years old who received the Ad26.COV2.S COVID-19 vaccine or a placebo.

The V gene is TRBV6-2 or TRBV6-3, the J gene TRBJ2-1, with 8 bases aligning to TRBD2. Trimming cost V 2 bases and J 9 bases; bases outside gene matches: 9. CDR1 MNHEY and CDR2 SVGEGT come from the germline V gene. The CDR3 is 15 amino acids. CDR3 coding DNA: TGTGCCAGCAGTTACGGAGGGACTAGTTCTAGTGAGCAGTTCTTC. Translating it yields CASSYGGTSSSEQFF.

The chain couples TRBV15 to TRBJ1-1; no firm D call. This CDR3 comprises 14 residues. V was pared by 0 bases and J by 3 bases, with 8 bases between. The germline gives CDR1 LNHNV, CDR2 YYDKDF (reference sequence). In nucleotides, the CDR3 is TGTGCCACCAGCAGAGATCCTCGGGACACTGAAGCTTTCTTT. Translation gives CATSRDPRDTEAFF.

This sequence joins TRBV29-1 and TRBJ2-7, with 10 nucleotides matching TRBD1. Germline lookup yields CDR1 SQVTM and CDR2 ANQGSEA. V was clipped by 7 bases and J by 6 bases; unmatched bases: 3. This CDR3 has 11 amino acids. DNA of the CDR3: TGCAGCGCCTGGACAGGGGGCGAGCAGTACTTC. This translates into CSAWTGGEQYF.

In this sample, this clone turned up once. The rearrangement links TRBV7-6 to TRBJ2-3, with D possibly matching TRBD2 (5 bases). The length of the CDR3 is 15 residues. V was clipped by 4 bases and J by 2 bases, with 13 bases between them. Germline CDR1 and CDR2: SGHVS and FNYEAQ. The CDR3 bases are TGTGCCAGCAGCTCACAGACGGGATTCACAGATACGCAGTATTTT. Residues: CASSSQTGFTDTQYF.

This chain links TRBV7-8 with TRBJ2-1, with 8 bases fitting TRBD1. The CDR3 sequence is 17 residues long. The germline V gene encodes CDR1 SGHVS and CDR2 FQNEAQ. Losses at the gene ends were 1 base for V and 6 bases for J; bases not matched to a gene: 11. CDR3 sequence: CASSLESRGRALNEQFF. CDR3 DNA: TGTGCCAGCAGCTTAGAATCCAGGGGGCGAGCCCTCAATGAGCAGTTCTTC. The full variable domain, its missing parts supplied by reference TRBV7-8 and TRBJ2-1, is GAGVSQSPRYKVAKRGQDVALRCDPISGHVSLFWYQQALGQGPEFLTYFQNEAQLDKSGLPSDRFFAERPEGSVSTLKIQRTQQEDSAVYLCASSLESRGRALNEQFFGPGTRLTVL.

This chain joins TRBV5-1 and TRBJ2-5; D is uncertain. Trimming cost V 2 bases and J 1 base, with 6 bases left between them. From germline, CDR1 is SGHRS and CDR2 YFSETQ. This CDR3 region has 13 residues. This CDR3 is CASSFKVQETQYF. CDR3 bases: TGCGCCAGCAGCTTTAAAGTCCAAGAGACCCAGTACTTC. Full variable domain (rest looked up from reference TRBV5-1 and TRBJ2-5): KAGVTQTPRYLIKTRGQQVTLSCSPISGHRSVSWYQQTPGQGLQFLFEYFSETQRNKGNFPGRFSGRQFSNSRSEMNVSTLELGDSALYLCASSFKVQETQYFGPGTRLLVL.

V usage is TRBV30 and J usage is TRBJ2-1; D remains ambiguous. The V end was cut by 2 bases, the J end by 9 bases, with 8 bases between. The CDR3 is made up of 11 amino acids. The germline V gene encodes CDR1 GTSNPN and CDR2 SVGIG (reference sequence). This chain's CDR3 is CAWSPKSEQFF. CDR3 in DNA: TGTGCCTGGAGTCCCAAGAGTGAGCAGTTCTTC.

This sequence joins TRBV9 and TRBJ1-5; unclear D gene. Trimming removed 1 base from V and 2 bases from J, with 10 bases in between. Germline V gene data show CDR1 as SGDLS and CDR2 as YYNGEE. The CDR3 sequence is 15 residues long. The CDR3 DNA follows: TGTGCCAGCAGCGTAAGTCCGGTCGGCAATCAGCCCCAGCATTTT. As protein: CASSVSPVGNQPQHF.

There are many counts of this clone. The CDR3 spells CASSLPGNEQYF. The CDR3 DNA reads as TGTGCCAGCAGCCTTCCAGGGAACGAGCAGTACTTC. V usage is TRBV7-9 and J usage is TRBJ2-7; weak D call: TRBD1 (5 bases). The CDR3 covers 12 residues. CDR1 and CDR2 from the germline V gene are SEHNR and FQNEAQ (reference sequence). Deletions cut 5 bases from V and 5 bases from J, with 10 bases between.

The J gene is TRBJ2-1, the V gene TRBV5-3; the match to TRBD2 covers 14 bases. TRBV5-3 is known as an ORF, though its function is uncertain. J was trimmed by 9 bases and V by 6 bases; bases with no gene match: 5. The CDR3 is 14 residues long. As DNA, the CDR3 is TGTGCCAGAAATGGACTAGCGGGAGGTTGTGAGCAGTTCTTC. Translation gives CARNGLAGGCEQFF.

The chain links TRBV25-1 to TRBJ1-1; tentatively, D is TRBD1 (6 bases). Trimming cost V 8 bases and J 0 bases, with 7 bases left between them. Germline lookup yields CDR1 MGHDK and CDR2 SYGVNS. The CDR3 loop spans 12 amino acids. The DNA for the CDR3 is TGTGCCAGCTCAGGGGTGAACACTGAAGCTTTCTTT. Protein: CASSGVNTEAFF.

The V call is TRBV28, the J call TRBJ2-7, with 10 bases fitting TRBD1. Germline V gene sequence: CDR1 MDHEN, CDR2 SYDVKM. The CDR3 runs to 16 residues. Trimming took 8 bases from V and 6 from J; bases not matched to a gene: 16. CDR3 DNA sequence: TGTGCCAGCCGGTTTAGTAGGGGACAGGGGTGGGGCGAGCAGTACTTC. It translates to CASRFSRGQGWGEQYF.

This chain uses TRBV7-2 with TRBJ1-1; D not resolved. Germline V CDR1 and CDR2: SGHTA, FQGNSA. V was cut by 6 bases and J by 1 base, with 6 bases left in between. CDR3 length: 12 residues. This chain's CDR3 is CASSRTNTEAFF. CDR3 DNA: TGTGCCAGCAGTCGGACGAACACTGAAGCTTTCTTT.

This chain connects TRBV9 to TRBJ1-5; TRBD1 matches at 8 bases. The CDR3 covers 15 residues. The germline V gene encodes CDR1 SGDLS and CDR2 YYNGEE. The trim removed 0 bases at V and 6 bases at J, leaving 5 bases unmatched. CDR3 coding DNA: TGTGCCAGCAGCGTAGGGGCAGGGGGCGGTCAGCCCCAGCATTTT. It is translated as CASSVGAGGGQPQHF. Full variable domain (outside the CDR3, taken from reference TRBV9 and TRBJ1-5): DSGVTQTPKHLITATGQRVTLRCSPRSGDLSVYWYQQSLDQGLQFLIQYYNGEERAKGNILERFSAQQFPDLHSELNLSSLELGDSALYFCASSVGAGGGQPQHFGDGTRLSIL.

V and J are TRBV3-1 (or the pseudogene TRBV3-2) and TRBJ1-1; no reliable D call. CDR3 length: 11 amino acids. CDR1 is LGHDT and CDR2 is YNNKEL in the germline V gene (reference sequence). The V end lost 3 bases, the J end lost 10 bases, and 9 bases lay between the germline ends. CDR3 sequence (DNA): TGTGCCAGCAGCCACGGTTCGTCAGCTTTCTTT. It specifies CASSHGSSAFF.

The rearrangement links TRBV7-6 to TRBJ2-3; tentative D call: TRBD1 (5 bases). Looked up from germline, CDR1 is SGHVS and CDR2 is FNYEAQ. This CDR3 spans 14 amino acids. V was clipped by 5 bases and J by 0 bases, with 9 bases between them. The chain's CDR3 is CASSPGHSTDTQYF. In DNA form, the CDR3 reads TGTGCCAGCAGCCCTGGACACAGCACAGATACGCAGTATTTT.

This chain uses TRBV7-2 with TRBJ1-2, with D perhaps TRBD1 (5 bases). The germline V and J ends were trimmed by 2 bases and 6 bases, with 13 bases remaining between them. This CDR3 region has 14 residues. Germline lookup yields CDR1 SGHTA and CDR2 FQGNSA. CDR3 nucleotide sequence: TGTGCCAGCAGCTTAAGGCAGGGACTCGATGGCTACACCTTC. The encoded protein is CASSLRQGLDGYTF.

This chain connects TRBV5-4 to TRBJ1-1, with D tentatively TRBD1 (6 bases). This CDR3 has 15 residues. V lost 3 bases, J lost 0 bases, and 12 bases lay in between. Germline lookup yields CDR1 SGHNT and CDR2 YYREEE (reference sequence). CDR3 loop: CASSSRDTMNTEAFF. CDR3 nucleotides: TGTGCCAGCAGCTCGCGGGACACCATGAACACTGAAGCTTTCTTT.

V and J are TRBV9 and TRBJ2-1; 9 bases map to TRBD1. Trimming took 0 bases from V and 4 from J; bases not matched to a gene: 8. The CDR3 contains 17 residues. Germline assignment: CDR1 SGDLS and CDR2 YYNGEE. This CDR3 reads CASSVVPLGQGYNEQFF. CDR3 coding DNA: TGTGCCAGCAGCGTAGTCCCCTTGGGACAGGGATACAATGAGCAGTTCTTC.

This chain joins TRBV13 and TRBJ1-2, with 9 bases lining up with TRBD1. V gave up 7 bases and J gave up 4 bases; unmatched junction bases: 10. The CDR3 runs 15 residues. CDR1 PRHDT and CDR2 FYEKMQ come from the germline V gene (reference sequence). CDR3: CASINGTGLGYGYTF. The CDR3 DNA sequence: TGTGCCAGCATCAACGGGACAGGGCTAGGCTATGGCTACACCTTC.